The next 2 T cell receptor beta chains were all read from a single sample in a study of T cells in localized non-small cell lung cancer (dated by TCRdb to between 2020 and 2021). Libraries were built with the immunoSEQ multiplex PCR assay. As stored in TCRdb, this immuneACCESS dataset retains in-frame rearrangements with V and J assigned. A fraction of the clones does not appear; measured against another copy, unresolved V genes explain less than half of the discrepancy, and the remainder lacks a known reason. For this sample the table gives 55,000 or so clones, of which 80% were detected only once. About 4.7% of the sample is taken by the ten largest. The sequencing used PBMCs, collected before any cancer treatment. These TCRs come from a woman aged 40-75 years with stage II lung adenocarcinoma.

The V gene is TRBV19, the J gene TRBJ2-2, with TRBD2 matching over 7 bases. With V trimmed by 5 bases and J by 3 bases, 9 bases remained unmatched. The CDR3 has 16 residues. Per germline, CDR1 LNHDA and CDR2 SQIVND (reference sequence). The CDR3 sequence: CASSPRGVGDTGELFF. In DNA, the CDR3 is TGTGCCAGTAGTCCCCGGGGGGTTGGGGACACCGGGGAGCTGTTTTTT.

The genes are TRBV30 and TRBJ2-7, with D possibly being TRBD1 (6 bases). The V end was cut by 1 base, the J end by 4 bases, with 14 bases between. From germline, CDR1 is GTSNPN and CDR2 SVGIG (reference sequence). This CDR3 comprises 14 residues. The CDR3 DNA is TGTGCCTGGAGTGATGGGGGCTTAGGGTACGAGCAGTACTTC. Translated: CAWSDGGLGYEQYF.